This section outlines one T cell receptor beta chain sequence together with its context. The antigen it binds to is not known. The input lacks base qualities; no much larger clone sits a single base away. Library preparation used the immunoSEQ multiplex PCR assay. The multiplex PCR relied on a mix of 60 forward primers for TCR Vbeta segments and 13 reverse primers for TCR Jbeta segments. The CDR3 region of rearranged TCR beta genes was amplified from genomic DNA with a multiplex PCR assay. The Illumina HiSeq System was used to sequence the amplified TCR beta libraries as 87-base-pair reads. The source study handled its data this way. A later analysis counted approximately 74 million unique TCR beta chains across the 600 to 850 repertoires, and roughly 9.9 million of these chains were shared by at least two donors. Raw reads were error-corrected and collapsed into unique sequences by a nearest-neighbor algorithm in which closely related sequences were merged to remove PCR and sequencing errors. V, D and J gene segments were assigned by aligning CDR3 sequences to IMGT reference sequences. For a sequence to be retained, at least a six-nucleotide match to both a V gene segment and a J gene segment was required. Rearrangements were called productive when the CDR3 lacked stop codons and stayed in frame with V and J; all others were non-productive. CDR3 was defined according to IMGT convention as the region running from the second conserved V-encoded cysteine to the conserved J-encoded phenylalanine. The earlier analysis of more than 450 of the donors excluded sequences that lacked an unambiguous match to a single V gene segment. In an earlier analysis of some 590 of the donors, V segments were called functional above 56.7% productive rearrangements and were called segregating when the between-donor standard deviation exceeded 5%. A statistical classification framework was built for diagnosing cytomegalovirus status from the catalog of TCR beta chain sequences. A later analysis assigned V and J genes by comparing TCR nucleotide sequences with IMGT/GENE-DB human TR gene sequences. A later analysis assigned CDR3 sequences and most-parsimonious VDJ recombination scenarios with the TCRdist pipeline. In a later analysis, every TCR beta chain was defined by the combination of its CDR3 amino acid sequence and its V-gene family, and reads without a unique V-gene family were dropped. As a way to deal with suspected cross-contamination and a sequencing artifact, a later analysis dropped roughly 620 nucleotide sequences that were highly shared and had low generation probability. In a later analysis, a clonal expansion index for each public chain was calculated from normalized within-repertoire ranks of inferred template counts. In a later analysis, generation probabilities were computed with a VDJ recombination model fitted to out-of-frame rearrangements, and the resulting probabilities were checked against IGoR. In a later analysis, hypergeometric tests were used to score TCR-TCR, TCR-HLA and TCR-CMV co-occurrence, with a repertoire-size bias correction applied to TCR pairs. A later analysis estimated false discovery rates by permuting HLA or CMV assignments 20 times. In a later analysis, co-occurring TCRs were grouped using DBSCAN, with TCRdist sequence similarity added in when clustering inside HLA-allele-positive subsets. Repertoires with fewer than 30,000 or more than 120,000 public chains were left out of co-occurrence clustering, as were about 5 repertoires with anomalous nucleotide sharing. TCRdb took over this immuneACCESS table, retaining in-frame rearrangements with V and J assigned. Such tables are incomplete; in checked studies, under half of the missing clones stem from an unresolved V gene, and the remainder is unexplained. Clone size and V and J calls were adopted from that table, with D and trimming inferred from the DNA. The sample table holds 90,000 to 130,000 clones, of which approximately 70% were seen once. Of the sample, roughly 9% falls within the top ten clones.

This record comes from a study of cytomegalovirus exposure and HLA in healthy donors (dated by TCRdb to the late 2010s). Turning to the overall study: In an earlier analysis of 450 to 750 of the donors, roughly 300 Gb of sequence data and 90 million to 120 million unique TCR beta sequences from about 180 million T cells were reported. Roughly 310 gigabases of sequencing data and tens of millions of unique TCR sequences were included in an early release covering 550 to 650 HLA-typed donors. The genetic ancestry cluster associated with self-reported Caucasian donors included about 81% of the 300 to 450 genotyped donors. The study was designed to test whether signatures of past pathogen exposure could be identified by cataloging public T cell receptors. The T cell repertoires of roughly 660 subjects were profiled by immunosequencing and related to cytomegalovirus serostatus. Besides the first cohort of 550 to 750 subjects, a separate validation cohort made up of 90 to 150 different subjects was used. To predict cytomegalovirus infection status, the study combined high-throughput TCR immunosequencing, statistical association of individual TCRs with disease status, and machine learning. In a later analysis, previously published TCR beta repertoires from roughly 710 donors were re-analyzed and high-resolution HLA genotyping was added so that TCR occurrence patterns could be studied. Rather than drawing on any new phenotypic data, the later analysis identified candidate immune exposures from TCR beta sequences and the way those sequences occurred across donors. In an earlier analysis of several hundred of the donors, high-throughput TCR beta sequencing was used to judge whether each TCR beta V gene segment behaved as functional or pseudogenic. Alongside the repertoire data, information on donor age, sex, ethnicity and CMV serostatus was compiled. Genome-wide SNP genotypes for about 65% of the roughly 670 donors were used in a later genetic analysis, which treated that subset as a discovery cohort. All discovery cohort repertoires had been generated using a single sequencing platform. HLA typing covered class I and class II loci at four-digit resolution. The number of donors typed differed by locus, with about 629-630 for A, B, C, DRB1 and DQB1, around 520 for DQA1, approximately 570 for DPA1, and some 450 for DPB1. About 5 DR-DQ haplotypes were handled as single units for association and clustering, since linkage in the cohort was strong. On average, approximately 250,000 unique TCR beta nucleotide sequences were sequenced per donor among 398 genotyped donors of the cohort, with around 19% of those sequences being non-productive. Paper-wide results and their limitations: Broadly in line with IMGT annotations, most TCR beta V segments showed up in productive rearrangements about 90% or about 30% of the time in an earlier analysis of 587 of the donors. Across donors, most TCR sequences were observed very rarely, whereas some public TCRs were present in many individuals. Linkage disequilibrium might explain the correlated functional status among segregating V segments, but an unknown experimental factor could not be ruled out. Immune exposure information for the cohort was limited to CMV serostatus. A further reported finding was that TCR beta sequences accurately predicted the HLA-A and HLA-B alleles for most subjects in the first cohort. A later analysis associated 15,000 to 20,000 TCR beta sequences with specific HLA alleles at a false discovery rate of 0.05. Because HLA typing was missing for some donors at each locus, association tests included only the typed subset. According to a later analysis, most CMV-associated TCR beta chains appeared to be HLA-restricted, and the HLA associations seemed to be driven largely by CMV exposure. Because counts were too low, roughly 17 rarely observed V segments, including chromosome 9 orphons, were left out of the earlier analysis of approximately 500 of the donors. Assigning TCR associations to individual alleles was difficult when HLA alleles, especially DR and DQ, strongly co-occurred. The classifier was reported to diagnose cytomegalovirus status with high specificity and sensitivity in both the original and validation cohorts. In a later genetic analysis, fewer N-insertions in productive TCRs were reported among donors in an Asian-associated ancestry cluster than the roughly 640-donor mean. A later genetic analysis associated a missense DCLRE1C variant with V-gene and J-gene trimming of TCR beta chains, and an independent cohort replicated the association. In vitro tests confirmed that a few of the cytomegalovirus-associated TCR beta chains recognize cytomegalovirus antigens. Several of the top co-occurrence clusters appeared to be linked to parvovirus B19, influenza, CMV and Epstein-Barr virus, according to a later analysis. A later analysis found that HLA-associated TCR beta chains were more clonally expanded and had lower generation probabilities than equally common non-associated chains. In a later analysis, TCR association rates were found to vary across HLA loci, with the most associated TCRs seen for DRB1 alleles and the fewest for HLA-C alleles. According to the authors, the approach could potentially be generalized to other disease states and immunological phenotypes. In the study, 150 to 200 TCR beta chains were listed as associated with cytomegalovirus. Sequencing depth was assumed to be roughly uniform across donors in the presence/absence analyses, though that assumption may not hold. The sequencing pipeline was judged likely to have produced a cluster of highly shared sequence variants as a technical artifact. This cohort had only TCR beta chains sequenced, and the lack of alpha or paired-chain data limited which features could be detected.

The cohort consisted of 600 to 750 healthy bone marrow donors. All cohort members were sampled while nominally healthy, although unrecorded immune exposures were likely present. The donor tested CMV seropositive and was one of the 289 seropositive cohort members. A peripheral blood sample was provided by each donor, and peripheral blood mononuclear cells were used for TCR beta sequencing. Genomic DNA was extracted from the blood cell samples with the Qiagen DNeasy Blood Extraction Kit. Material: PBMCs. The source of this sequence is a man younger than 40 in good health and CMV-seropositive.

The sequence in DNA is TGTGCCAGCTCACCCAGACTAGTCAGCACAGATACGCAGTATTTT. This encodes CASSPRLVSTDTQYF. This chain is built from TRBV18 and TRBJ2-3; possibly the D gene is TRBD2, per 6 matching bases. The germline V gene provides CDR1 KGHSH and CDR2 LQKENI. V and J are truncated by 3 bases and 0 bases respectively, leaving an intervening sequence of 10 bases. The CDR3, cysteine through phenylalanine, is 15 amino acids long. The entry retains the CDR3 DNA only, 45 bases that are in frame from base 1.